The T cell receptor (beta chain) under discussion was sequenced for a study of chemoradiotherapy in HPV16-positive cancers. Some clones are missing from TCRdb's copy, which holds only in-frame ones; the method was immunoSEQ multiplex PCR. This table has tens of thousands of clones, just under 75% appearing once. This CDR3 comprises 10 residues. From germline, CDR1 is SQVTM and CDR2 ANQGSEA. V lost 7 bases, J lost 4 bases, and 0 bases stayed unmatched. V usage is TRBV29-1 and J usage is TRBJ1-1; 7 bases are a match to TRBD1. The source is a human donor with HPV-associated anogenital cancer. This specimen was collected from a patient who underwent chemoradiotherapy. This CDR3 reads CSGDSTEAFF. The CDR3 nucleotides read TGCAGCGGGGACAGCACTGAAGCTTTCTTT.